The subject of this entry is one TCR beta chain. The antigen is unknown. This entry is derived from a study of T cell responses to AZD1222 COVID-19 vaccine. TCRdb's copy holds only in-frame clones and misses some; the assay was immunoSEQ multiplex PCR. The sample lists 90,000 to 130,000 clones; roughly 92% were seen once. This CDR3 region has 21 residues. J gave up 4 bases and V 2 bases, and 17 bases lay outside the gene matches. CDR1 SGHVS and CDR2 FQNEAQ come from the germline V gene. Points from the study as a whole: The donor group comprised mostly white British people and more females; the analysis possibly underestimated clonal diversity. Increased Spike-specific TCR breadth and depth were observed after two AZD1222 doses. Without day 14 samples, only post-peak T cell repertoires were studied. AZD1222 recipients seropositive at baseline numbered only 5 or 6.

Specimen: peripheral blood, collected 28 days after the second AZD1222 dose. The genes are TRBV7-8 and TRBJ2-3, with 14 nucleotides matching TRBD2. The receptor's source is an adult who received the AZD1222 COVID-19 vaccine. In DNA form, the CDR3 reads TGTGCCAGCAGCTTACAGGGGCGCACGGGACTAGCGGGGGAGGGTGCAGATACGCAGTATTTT. The encoded protein is CASSLQGRTGLAGEGADTQYF.